This T cell receptor (beta chain) originates from a study of blood T cell repertoires in COVID-19 (dated by TCRdb to between 2020 and 2021). Concerning the study at large: Samples from collaborators originated in the United States, Italy and Spain and spanned both the acute and convalescent phases of COVID-19. Subjects who had been exposed to COVID-19, were actively infected with it, or had recovered from it provided the deeply sampled blood TCRbeta repertoires that made up the dataset. Where HLA class I and class II types were available, the types were taken from metadata supplied by the sample provider, not from assay-based typing. Nearly every sample came with metadata listing a de-identified subject ID, COVID-19 status, age in years and sex. Samples were obtained from the ongoing ImmuneRACE study (first 160 participants) and from about 1,300 subjects provided by 6 global collaborators. The repertoires were made available in a free public database intended to serve as a resource for research on the immune response to SARS-CoV-2. The prospective study material was composed of cDNA or gDNA derived from T cells, B-cell-depleted T cells, or PBMCs. What the research found in general, with its limitations: How much clinical and demographic metadata was included differed by source and by participant, and the metadata was provided uncurated.

The collaborating institutions used their own protocols to collect whole blood in K2EDTA tubes. For TCRbeta analysis, collaborators shipped samples in one of three forms: frozen whole blood, isolated PBMCs, or DNA extracted from either of those sample types. A word on this clone: No antigen is known for it. Base qualities are missing; no much larger clone stands one base away.

The immunoSEQ Assay, a bias-controlled multiplex PCR, was used to amplify TCRbeta CDR3 regions from genomic DNA. The authors processed their data as follows. Within the assay, amplification of reference gene primers was used to estimate how many nucleated cells each sample contained. To quantify the absolute abundance of each unique TCRbeta CDR3 rearrangement, sequence reads were collapsed and filtered. For each sample, productive Simpson clonality was calculated by taking the square root of Simpson's diversity index across productive rearrangements. TCRdb's version of the immuneACCESS table is confined to in-frame rearrangements and falls short of the full clone set. An unresolved V gene accounts for under half of the shortfall where checked; the remainder is of unknown origin. Clonal size and the V and J genes are those of that table, whereas D and trimming came from the DNA. This sample lists about 320,000 clones; 75% to 85% were detected once. About 7% of the sample is held by the ten biggest clonotypes.

Spanning cysteine to phenylalanine, the CDR3 consists of 14 amino acids. Of the read, only the CDR3 DNA is kept; its 42 bases are in frame from base 1. Compared with germline, V lacks 0 bases and J lacks 4 bases; bases without a gene match: 3. CDR1 and CDR2 (SGHNT, YYREEE) derive from the germline V gene (reference sequence). The source of this sequence is a human donor in a cohort sampled during active COVID-19. The sequenced sample consisted of peripheral blood. Recombination linked TRBV5-4 to TRBJ1-1; 7 nucleotides in the junction match TRBD1. Here the CDR3 is given as CASSLGNRGTEAFF. The DNA is as follows: TGTGCCAGCAGCTTGGGTAACAGGGGCACTGAAGCTTTCTTT.